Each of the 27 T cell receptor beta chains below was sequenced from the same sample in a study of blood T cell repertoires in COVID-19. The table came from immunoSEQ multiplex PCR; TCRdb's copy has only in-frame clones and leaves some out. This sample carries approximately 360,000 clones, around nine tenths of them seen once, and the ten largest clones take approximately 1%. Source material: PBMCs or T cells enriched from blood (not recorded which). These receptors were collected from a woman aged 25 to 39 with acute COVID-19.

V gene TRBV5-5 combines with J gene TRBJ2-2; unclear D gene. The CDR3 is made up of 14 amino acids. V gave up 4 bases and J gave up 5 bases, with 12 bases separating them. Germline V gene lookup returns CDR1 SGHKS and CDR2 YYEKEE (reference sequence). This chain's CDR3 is CASSQFNKTGELFF. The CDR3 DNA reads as TGTGCCAGCAGCCAATTTAACAAGACCGGGGAGCTGTTTTTT.

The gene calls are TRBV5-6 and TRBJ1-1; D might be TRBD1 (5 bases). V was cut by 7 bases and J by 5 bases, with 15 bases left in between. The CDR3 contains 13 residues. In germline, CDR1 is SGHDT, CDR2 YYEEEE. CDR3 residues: CASGFREVTEAFF. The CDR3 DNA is TGTGCCAGCGGGTTCAGGGAGGTAACTGAAGCTTTCTTT.

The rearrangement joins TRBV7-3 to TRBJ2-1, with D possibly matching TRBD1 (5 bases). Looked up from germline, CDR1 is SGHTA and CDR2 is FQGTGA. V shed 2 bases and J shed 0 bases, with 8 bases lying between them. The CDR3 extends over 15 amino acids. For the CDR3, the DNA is TGTGCCAGCAGCTTAGGGGCTAGCTCCTACAATGAGCAGTTCTTC. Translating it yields CASSLGASSYNEQFF.

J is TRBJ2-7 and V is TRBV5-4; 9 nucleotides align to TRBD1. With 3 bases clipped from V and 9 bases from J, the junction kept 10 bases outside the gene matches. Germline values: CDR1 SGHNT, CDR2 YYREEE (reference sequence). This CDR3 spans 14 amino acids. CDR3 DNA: TGTGCCAGCAGCTACAGGGACAGGGCCGATGGGCAGTACTTC. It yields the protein CASSYRDRADGQYF.

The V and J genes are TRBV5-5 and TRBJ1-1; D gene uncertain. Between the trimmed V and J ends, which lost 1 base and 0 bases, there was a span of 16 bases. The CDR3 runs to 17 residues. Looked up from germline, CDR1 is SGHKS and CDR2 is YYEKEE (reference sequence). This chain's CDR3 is CASSLLYTRNMNTEAFF. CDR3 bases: TGTGCCAGCAGCTTGCTGTACACGCGGAACATGAACACTGAAGCTTTCTTT.

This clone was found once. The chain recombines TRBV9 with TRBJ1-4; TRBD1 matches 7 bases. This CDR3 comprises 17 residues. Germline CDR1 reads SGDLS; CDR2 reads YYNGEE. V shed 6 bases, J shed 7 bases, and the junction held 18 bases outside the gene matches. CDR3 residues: CASTRDPVNRGSEKLFF. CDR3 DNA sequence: TGTGCCAGCACCCGTGACCCCGTTAACAGGGGTAGTGAAAAACTGTTTTTT.

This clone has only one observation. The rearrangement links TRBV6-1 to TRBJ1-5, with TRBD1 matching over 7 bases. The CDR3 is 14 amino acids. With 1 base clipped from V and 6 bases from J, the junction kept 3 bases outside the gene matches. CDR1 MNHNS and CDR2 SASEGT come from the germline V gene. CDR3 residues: CASSEGDRAQPQHF. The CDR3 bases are TGTGCCAGCAGTGAAGGCGACAGGGCTCAGCCCCAGCATTTT.

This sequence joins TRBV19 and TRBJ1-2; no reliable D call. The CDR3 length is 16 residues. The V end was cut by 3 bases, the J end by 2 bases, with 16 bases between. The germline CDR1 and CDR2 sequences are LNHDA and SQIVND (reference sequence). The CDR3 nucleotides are TGTGCCAGTAGTATTCGGGAATCCTATAAGAACTATGGCTACACCTTC. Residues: CASSIRESYKNYGYTF.

The CDR3 sequence is CAWSVVSTDTQYF. In nucleotides, the CDR3 is TGTGCCTGGAGTGTCGTGAGCACAGATACGCAGTATTTT. J is TRBJ2-3 and V is TRBV30; no firm D call. This CDR3 has 13 amino acids. Germline V gene data show CDR1 as GTSNPN and CDR2 as SVGIG (reference sequence). Trimming removed 0 bases at V and 0 bases at J, with 4 bases between.

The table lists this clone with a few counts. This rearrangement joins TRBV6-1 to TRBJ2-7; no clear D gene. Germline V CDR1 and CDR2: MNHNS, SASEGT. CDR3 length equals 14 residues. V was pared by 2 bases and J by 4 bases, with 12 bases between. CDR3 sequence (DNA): TGTGCCAGCAGTGAATGGCTCTCTTCATACGAGCAGTACTTC. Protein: CASSEWLSSYEQYF.

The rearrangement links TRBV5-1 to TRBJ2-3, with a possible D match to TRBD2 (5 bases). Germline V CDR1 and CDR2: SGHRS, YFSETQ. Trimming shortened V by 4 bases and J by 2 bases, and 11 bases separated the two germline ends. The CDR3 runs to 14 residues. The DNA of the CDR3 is TGCGCCAGCAGCCCCGGAGGAGACACAGATACGCAGTATTTT. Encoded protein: CASSPGGDTDTQYF.

The CDR3 protein is CASSLDSGGTYEQYF. CDR3 DNA sequence: TGTGCCAGCAGCTTGGATAGCGGGGGAACCTACGAGCAGTACTTC. The chain combines TRBV11-2 with TRBJ2-7; 9 bases are a match to TRBD2. The junction had 5 bases not matched to a gene; V was cut back by 3 bases and J by 2 bases. Germline CDR1 is SGHAT and CDR2 is FQNNGV. The CDR3 consists of 15 residues.

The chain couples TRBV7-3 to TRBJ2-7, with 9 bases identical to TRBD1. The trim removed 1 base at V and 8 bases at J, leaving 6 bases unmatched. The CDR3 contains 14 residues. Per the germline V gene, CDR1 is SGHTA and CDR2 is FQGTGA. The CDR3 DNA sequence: TGTGCCAGCAGCTTAAAGGGACAGGGATCCAAGCAGTACTTC. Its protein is CASSLKGQGSKQYF.

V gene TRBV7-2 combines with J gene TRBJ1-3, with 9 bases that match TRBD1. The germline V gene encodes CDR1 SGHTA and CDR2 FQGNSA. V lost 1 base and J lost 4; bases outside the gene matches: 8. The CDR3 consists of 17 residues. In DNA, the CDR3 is TGTGCCAGCAGCTTAGATCGCCCGGGGACAGGGGGAAACACCATATATTTT. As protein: CASSLDRPGTGGNTIYF.

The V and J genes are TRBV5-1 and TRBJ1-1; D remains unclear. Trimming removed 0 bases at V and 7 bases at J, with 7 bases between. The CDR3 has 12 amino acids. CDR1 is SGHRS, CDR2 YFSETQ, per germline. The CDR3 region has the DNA TGCGCCAGCAGCTTGGGAGGGAATGAAGCTTTCTTT. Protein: CASSLGGNEAFF.

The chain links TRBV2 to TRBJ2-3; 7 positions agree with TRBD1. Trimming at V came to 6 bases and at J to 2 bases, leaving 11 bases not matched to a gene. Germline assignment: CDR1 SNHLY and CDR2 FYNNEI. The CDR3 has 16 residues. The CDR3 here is CASRPPGQSITDTQYF. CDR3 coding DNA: TGTGCCAGCAGACCACCGGGACAGTCCATCACAGATACGCAGTATTTT.

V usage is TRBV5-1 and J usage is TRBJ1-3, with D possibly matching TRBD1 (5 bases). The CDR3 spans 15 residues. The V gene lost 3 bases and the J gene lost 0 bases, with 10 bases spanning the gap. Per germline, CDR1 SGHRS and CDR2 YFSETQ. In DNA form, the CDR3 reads TGCGCCAGCAGCTCGGCAGGGCTCTCTGGAAACACCATATATTTT. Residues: CASSSAGLSGNTIYF. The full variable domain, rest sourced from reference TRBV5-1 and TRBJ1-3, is KAGVTQTPRYLIKTRGQQVTLSCSPISGHRSVSWYQQTPGQGLQFLFEYFSETQRNKGNFPGRFSGRQFSNSRSEMNVSTLELGDSALYLCASSSAGLSGNTIYFGEGSWLTVV.

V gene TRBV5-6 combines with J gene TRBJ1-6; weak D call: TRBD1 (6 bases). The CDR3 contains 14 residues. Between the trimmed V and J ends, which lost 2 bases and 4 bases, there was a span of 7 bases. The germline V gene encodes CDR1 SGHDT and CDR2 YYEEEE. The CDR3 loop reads CASSLGQYNSPLHF. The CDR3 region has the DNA TGTGCCAGCAGCTTAGGACAGTATAATTCACCCCTCCACTTT. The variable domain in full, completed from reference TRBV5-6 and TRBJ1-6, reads DAGVTQSPTHLIKTRGQQVTLRCSPKSGHDTVSWYQQALGQGPQFIFQYYEEEERQRGNFPDRFSGHQFPNYSSELNVNALLLGDSALYLCASSLGQYNSPLHFGNGTRLTVT.

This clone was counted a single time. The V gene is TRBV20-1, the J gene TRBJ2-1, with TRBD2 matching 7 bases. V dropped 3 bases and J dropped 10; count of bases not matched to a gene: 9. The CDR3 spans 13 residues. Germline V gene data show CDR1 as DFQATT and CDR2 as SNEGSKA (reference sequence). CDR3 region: CSASSPTSREQFF. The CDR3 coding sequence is TGCAGTGCTAGTTCCCCGACTAGCAGGGAGCAGTTCTTC.

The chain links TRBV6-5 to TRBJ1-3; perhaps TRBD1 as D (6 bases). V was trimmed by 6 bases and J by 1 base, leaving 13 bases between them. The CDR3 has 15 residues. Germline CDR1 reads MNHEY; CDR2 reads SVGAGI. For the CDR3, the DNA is TGTGCCAGCAGAACAGGGTTGCCTTCTGGAAACACCATATATTTT. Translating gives CASRTGLPSGNTIYF.

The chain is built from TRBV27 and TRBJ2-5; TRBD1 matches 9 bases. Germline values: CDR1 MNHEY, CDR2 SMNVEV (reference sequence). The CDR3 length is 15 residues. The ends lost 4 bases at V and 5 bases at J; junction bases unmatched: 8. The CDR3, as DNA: TGTGCCAGCAGTTCCGGGACAGGGATCGGGGAGACCCAGTACTTC. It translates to CASSSGTGIGETQYF.

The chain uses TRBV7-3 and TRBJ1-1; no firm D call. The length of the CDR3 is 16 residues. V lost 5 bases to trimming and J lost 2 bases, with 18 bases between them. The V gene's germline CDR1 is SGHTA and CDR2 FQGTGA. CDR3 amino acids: CASSPRTGSPNTEAFF. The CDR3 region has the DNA TGTGCCAGCAGCCCGCGGACGGGGAGCCCAAACACTGAAGCTTTCTTT.

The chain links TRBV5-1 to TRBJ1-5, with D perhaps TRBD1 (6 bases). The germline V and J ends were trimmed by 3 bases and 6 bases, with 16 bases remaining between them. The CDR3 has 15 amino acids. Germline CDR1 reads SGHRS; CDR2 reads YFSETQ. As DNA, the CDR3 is TGCGCCAGCAGCTCCGAAGGGGGGGCTTCTCAGCCCCAGCATTTT. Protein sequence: CASSSEGGASQPQHF. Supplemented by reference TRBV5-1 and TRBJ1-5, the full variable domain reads KAGVTQTPRYLIKTRGQQVTLSCSPISGHRSVSWYQQTPGQGLQFLFEYFSETQRNKGNFPGRFSGRQFSNSRSEMNVSTLELGDSALYLCASSSEGGASQPQHFGDGTRLSIL.

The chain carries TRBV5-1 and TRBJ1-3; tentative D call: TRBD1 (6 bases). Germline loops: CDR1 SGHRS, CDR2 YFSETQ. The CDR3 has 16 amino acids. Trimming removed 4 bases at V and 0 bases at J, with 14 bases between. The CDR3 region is CASSPGTTPSGNTIYF. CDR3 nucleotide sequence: TGCGCCAGCAGCCCCGGGACAACTCCCTCTGGAAACACCATATATTTT.

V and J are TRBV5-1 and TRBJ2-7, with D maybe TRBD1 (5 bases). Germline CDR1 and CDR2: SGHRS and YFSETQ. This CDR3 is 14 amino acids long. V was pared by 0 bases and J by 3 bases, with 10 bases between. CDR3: CASSLGGVLYEQYF. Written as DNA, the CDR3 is TGCGCCAGCAGCTTGGGGGGCGTGCTCTACGAGCAGTACTTC.

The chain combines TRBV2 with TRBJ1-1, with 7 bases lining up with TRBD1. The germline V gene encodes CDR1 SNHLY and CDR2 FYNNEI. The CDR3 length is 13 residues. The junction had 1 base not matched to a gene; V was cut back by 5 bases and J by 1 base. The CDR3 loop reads CASSWDRNTEAFF. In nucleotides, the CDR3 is TGTGCCAGCAGTTGGGACAGGAACACTGAAGCTTTCTTT.

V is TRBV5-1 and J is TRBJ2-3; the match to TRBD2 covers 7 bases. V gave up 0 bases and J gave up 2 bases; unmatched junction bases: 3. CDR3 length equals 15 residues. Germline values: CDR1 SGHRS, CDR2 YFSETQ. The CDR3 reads CASSLGLAATDTQYF. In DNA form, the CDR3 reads TGCGCCAGCAGCTTGGGCCTAGCGGCCACAGATACGCAGTATTTT.